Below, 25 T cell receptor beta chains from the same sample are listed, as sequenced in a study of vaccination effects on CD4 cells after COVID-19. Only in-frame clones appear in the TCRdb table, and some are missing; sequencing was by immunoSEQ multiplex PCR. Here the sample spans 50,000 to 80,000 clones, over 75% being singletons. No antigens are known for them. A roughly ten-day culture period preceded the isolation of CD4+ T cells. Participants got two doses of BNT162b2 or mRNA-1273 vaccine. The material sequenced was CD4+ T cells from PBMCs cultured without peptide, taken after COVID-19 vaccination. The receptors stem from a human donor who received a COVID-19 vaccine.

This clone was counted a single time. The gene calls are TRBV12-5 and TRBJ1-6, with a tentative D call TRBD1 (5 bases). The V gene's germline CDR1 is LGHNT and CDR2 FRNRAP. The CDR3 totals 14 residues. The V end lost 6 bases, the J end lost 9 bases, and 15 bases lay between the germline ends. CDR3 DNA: TGTGCTAGTGGCCTGGGAGGGGAAGGTTCACCCCTCCACTTT. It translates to CASGLGGEGSPLHF.

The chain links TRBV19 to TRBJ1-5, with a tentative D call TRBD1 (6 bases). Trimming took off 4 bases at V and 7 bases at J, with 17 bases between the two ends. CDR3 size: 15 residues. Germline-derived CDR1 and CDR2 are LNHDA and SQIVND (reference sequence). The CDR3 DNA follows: TGTGCCAGTAGTACCAATACAGGGTTCGGGCAGCCCCAGCATTTT. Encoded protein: CASSTNTGFGQPQHF.

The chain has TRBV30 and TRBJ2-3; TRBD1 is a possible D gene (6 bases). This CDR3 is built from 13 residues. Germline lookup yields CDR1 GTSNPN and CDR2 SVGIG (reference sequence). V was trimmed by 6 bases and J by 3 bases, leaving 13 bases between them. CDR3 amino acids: CACSVGATDTQYF. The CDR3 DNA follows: TGTGCCTGTTCGGTGGGGGCGACAGATACGCAGTATTTT.

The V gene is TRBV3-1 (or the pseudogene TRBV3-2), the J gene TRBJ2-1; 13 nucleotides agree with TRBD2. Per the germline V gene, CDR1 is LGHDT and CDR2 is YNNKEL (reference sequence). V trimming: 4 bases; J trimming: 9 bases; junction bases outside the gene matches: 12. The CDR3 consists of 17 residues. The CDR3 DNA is TGTGCCAGCAGCCCGTCCACTAGCGGGGGGGCCTTGAGTGAGCAGTTCTTC. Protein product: CASSPSTSGGALSEQFF.

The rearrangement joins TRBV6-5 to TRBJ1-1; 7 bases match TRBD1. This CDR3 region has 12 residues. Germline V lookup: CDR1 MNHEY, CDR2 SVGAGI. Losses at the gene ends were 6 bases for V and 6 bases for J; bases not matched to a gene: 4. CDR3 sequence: CASRSGGAEAFF. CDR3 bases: TGTGCCAGCAGGTCAGGGGGTGCTGAAGCTTTCTTT.

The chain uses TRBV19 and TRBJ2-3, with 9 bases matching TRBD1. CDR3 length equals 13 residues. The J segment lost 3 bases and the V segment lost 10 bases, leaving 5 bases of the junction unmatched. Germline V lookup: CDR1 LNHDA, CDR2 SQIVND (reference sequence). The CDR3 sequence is CATKQGATDTQYF. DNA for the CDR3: TGTGCCACCAAACAGGGGGCGACAGATACGCAGTATTTT.

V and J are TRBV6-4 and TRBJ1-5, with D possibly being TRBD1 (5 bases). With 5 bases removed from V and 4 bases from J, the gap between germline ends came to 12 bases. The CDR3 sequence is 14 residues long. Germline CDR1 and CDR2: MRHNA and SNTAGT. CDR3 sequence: CASSPMGGNQPQHF. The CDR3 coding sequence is TGTGCCAGCAGTCCAATGGGGGGAAATCAGCCCCAGCATTTT.

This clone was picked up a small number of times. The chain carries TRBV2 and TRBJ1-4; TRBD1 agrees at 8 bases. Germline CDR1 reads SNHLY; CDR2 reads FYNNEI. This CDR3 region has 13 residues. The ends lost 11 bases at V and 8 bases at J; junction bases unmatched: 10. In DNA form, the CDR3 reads TGTGCCCAGGCCGGACAGGGCCGGGAAAAACTGTTTTTT. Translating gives CAQAGQGREKLFF.

CDR3 amino acids: CASSLGQGGWTQYF. CDR3 DNA sequence: TGCGCCAGCAGCTTGGGACAGGGAGGATGGACCCAGTACTTC. The chain has TRBV5-1 and TRBJ2-5, with D possibly TRBD1 on 7 matching bases. V lost 0 bases to trimming and J lost 7 bases, with 13 bases between them. The germline V gene encodes CDR1 SGHRS and CDR2 YFSETQ. CDR3 length: 14 residues.

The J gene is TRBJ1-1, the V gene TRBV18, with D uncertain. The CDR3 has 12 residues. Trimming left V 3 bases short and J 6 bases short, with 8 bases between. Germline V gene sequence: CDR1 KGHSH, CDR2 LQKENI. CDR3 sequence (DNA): TGTGCCAGCTCACCTCGGACGCCTGAAGCTTTCTTT. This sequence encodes CASSPRTPEAFF.

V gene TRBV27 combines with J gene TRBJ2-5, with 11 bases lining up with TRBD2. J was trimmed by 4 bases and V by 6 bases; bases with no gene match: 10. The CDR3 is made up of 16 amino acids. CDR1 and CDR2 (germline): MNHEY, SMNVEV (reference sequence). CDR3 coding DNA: TGTGCCAGCAGACTAGCGGGGGCAAACACAGTAGAGACCCAGTACTTC. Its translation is CASRLAGANTVETQYF.

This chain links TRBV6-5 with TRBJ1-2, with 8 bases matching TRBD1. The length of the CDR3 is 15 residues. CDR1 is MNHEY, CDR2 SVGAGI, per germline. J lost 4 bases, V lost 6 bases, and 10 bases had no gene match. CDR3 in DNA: TGTGCCAGCAGGAAGGACAGGGAAGAAACCTATGGCTACACCTTC. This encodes CASRKDREETYGYTF.

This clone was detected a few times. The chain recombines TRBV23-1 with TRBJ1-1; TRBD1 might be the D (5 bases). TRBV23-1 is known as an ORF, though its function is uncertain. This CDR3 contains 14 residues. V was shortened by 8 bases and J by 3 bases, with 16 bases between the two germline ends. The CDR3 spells CASGQRRYHTEAFF. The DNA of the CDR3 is TGCGCCAGCGGACAAAGGCGGTACCACACTGAAGCTTTCTTT.

The CDR3 sequence: CASISGGNTEAFF. The CDR3 DNA reads TGTGCCAGCATTAGTGGAGGCAACACTGAAGCTTTCTTT. V is TRBV28 and J is TRBJ1-1; D unclear. The germline V gene encodes CDR1 MDHEN and CDR2 SYDVKM. Trimming left V 7 bases short and J 2 bases short, with 11 bases between. This CDR3 region has 13 residues.

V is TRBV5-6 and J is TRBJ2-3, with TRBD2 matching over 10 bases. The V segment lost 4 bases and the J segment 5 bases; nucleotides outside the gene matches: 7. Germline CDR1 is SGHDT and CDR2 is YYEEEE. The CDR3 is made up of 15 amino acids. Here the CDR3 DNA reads TGTGCCAGCAGCCAGGCTAGCGGGGGCAAAGATACGCAGTATTTT. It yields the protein CASSQASGGKDTQYF.

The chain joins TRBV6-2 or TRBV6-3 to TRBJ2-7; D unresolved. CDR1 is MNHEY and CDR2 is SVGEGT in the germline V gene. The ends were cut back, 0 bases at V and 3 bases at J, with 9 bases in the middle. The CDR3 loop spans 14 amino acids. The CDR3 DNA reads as TGTGCCAGCAGTTACTCGAGCGATGACTACGAGCAGTACGTC. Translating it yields CASSYSSDDYEQYV.

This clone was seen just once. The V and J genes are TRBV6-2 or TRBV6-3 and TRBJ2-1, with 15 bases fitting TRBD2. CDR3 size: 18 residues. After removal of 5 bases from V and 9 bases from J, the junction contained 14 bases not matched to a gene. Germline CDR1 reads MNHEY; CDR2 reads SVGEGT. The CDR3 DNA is TGTGCCAGCAGTCGCCCCCGGACTAGCGGGGGGGCCCGAAGTGAGCAGTTCTTC. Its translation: CASSRPRTSGGARSEQFF.

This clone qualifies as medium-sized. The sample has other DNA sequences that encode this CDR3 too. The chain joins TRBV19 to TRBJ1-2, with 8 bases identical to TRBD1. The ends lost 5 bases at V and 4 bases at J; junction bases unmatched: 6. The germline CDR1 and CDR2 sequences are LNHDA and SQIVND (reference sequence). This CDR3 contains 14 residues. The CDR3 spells CASSQGAPLYGYTF. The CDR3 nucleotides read TGTGCCAGTAGTCAGGGGGCACCTCTCTATGGCTACACCTTC.

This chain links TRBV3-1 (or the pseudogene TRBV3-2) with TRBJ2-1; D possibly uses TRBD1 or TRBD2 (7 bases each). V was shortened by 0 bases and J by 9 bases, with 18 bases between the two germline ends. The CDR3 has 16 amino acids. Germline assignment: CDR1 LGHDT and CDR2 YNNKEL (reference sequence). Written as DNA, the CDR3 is TGTGCCAGCAGCCAAGAGGGGAGGGGGCCAAGGAGTGAGCAGTTCTTC. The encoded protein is CASSQEGRGPRSEQFF.

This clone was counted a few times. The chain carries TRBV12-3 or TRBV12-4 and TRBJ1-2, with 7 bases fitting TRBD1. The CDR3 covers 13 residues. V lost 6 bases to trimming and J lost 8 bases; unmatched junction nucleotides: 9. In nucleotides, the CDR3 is TGTGCCAGCAGCCTCGGACAGGTTGGAGGCTACACCTTC. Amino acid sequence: CASSLGQVGGYTF.

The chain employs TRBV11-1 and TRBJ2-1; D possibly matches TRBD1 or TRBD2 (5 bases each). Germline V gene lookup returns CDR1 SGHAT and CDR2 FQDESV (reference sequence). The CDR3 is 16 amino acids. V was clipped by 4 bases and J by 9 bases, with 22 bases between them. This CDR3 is CASSSAQFEGMSEQFF. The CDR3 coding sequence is TGTGCCAGCAGCTCCGCCCAATTTGAGGGGATGAGTGAGCAGTTCTTC.

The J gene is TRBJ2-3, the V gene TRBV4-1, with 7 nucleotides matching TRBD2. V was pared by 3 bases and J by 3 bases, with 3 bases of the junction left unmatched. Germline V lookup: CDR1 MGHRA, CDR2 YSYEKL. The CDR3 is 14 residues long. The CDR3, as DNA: TGCGCCAGCAGCCAGGGGGGGAGGACAGATACGCAGTATTTT. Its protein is CASSQGGRTDTQYF.

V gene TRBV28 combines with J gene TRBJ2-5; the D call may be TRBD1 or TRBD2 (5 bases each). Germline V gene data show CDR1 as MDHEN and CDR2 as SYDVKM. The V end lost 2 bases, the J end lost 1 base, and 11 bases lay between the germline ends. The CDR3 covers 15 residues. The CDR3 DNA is TGTGCCAGCAGTTTACATAGTGGGGGCCAAGAGACCCAGTACTTC. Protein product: CASSLHSGGQETQYF.

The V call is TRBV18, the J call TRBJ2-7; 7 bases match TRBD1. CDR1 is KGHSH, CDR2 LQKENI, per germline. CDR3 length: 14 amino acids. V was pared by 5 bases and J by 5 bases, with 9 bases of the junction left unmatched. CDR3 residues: CASSDRRGLNEQYV. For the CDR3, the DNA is TGTGCCAGCTCAGACCGCAGGGGGTTGAACGAGCAGTACGTC.

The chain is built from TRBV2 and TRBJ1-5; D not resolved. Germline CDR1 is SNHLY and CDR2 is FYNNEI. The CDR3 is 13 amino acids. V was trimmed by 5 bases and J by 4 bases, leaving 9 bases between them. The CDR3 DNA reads TGTGCCAGCAGTAAATTGGGGAATCAGCCCCAGCATTTT. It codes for CASSKLGNQPQHF.